This T cell receptor beta chain was profiled in a study of T cell responses to AZD1222 COVID-19 vaccine. The wider study: Second-dose intervals near 4 or 12 weeks were combined. Regarding the study as a whole: Regions left unmutated in variants are reportedly the target of nearly half of spike-specific TCRs.

Produced via immunoSEQ multiplex PCR; TCRdb's table is partial and in-frame only. Counted here are 100,000 to 150,000 clones, 70% to 90% occurring once; the ten biggest clones make up more than 9%. The CDR3 has 15 amino acids. Germline CDR1 is MNHEY and CDR2 is SVGAGI. The V gene lost 2 bases and the J gene lost 0 bases, with 8 bases spanning the gap. Details on this clone: What it binds is not known.

The clonotype originates from an adult in good health. The source was peripheral blood, collected on day 0 of AZD1222 vaccination. The chain has TRBV6-5 and TRBJ2-1; the D call may be TRBD1 or TRBD2 (6 bases each). The CDR3 here is CASSYGGLSYNEQFF. The CDR3 nucleotides are TGTGCCAGCAGTTACGGGGGGCTCTCCTACAATGAGCAGTTCTTC.